This entry lists 19 T cell receptor beta chains sequenced from one sample in a study of T cell repertoires in cytomegalovirus infection. These receptors are not linked to any known antigen. TCRdb recomputed calls from the reads with MiXCR, one row per CDR3 protein. The table records around 900,000 distinct CDR3 sequences, roughly 30% of them present only once. The sequencing used cultured CD8+ T cells from PBMCs, collected from culture after CMV antigen stimulation. The receptors shown here come from a human donor in good health (CMV status not recorded). Some clones in this sample may be carry-over from other donors' samples.

The chain carries TRBV27 and TRBJ2-5, with 12 bases fitting TRBD2. CDR3 length: 17 residues. Germline CDR1 MNHEY, CDR2 SMNVEV (reference sequence). V lost 6 bases and J lost 3; bases outside the gene matches: 11. The DNA for the CDR3 is TGTGCCAGCAGCAGGACTAGCGGGGCCCTAGTAAAAGAGACCCAGTACTTC. The encoded protein is CASSRTSGALVKETQYF.

The table lists this clonotype with many counts. The chain links TRBV7-6 to TRBJ2-1; D gene ambiguous. This CDR3 has 16 amino acids. Trimming took 1 base from V and 8 from J, leaving 18 bases between them. CDR1 SGHVS and CDR2 FNYEAQ come from the germline V gene. The CDR3 sequence: CASSLGPTLESDEQFF. The CDR3, as DNA: TGTGCCAGCAGCTTAGGGCCTACCCTAGAATCCGATGAGCAGTTCTTC.

V gene TRBV12-5 combines with J gene TRBJ2-2; D is ambiguous. There are 13 residues in the CDR3. The ends were cut back, 6 bases at V and 2 bases at J, with 7 bases in the middle. Germline loops: CDR1 LGHNT, CDR2 FRNRAP. CDR3 DNA sequence: TGTGCTAGTGGGACTCCAAACACCGGGGAGCTGTTTTTT. It yields the protein CASGTPNTGELFF. The complete variable domain, with remaining parts taken from reference TRBV12-5 and TRBJ2-2, reads DARVTQTPRHKVTEMGQEVTMRCQPILGHNTVFWYRQTMMQGLELLAYFRNRAPLDDSGMPKDRFSAEMPDATLATLKIQPSEPRDSAVYFCASGTPNTGELFFGEGSRLTVL.

The chain uses TRBV7-9 and TRBJ2-1; 12 bases map to TRBD1. The CDR3 consists of 15 residues. With V trimmed by 11 bases and J by 7 bases, 12 bases remained unmatched. Germline assignment: CDR1 SEHNR and CDR2 FQNEAQ (reference sequence). CDR3 DNA sequence: TGTGCCGGCCTGGGGGACAGGGGGCGAGTAAATGAGCAGTTCTTC. Translated: CAGLGDRGRVNEQFF.

There are many counts of this clonotype. The chain is built from TRBV2 and TRBJ2-5, with 8 bases that match TRBD2. Germline loops: CDR1 SNHLY, CDR2 FYNNEI. V lost 1 base, J lost 6 bases, and 4 bases stayed unmatched. The CDR3 sequence is 14 residues long. CDR3 protein: CASSEGRGAKTQYF. The CDR3 DNA reads as TGTGCCAGCAGTGAAGGGCGGGGGGCAAAGACCCAGTACTTC.

The chain joins TRBV19 to TRBJ2-6; the D is unclear. The V and J ends lost 1 base and 0 bases respectively, with 4 bases between them. Germline loops: CDR1 LNHDA, CDR2 SQIVND (reference sequence). The CDR3 has 15 amino acids. CDR3 protein: CASSIGHSGANVLTF. The CDR3 DNA is TGTGCCAGTAGTATAGGGCACTCTGGGGCCAACGTCCTGACTTTC.

Comment on this clonotype: A much larger clone lies one base from this, so it may be a read error. The chain joins TRBV10-3 to TRBJ2-7; D unclear. Germline CDR1 ENHRY, CDR2 SYGVKD. This CDR3 region has 14 residues. The CDR3 bases are TGTGCCATCGGTGAGGTAGGCTATACCTACGAGCAGTACTTC. This codes for CAIGEVGYTYEQYF.

This clonotype was detected ten times or more. This rearrangement joins TRBV12-3 or TRBV12-4 to TRBJ2-7; TRBD2 agrees at 7 bases. This CDR3 has 14 residues. V lost 6 bases, J lost 3 bases, and 8 bases stayed unmatched. The CDR3 sequence is CASRKIGEGYEQYF. CDR3 in DNA: TGTGCCAGCAGGAAGATAGGGGAGGGCTACGAGCAGTACTTC.

A note on this clonotype: Relative to the germline gene, one junction end is altered; a read error may explain this. The chain links TRBV4-3 to TRBJ2-1; TRBD2 aligns across 12 bases. The CDR3 contains 20 residues. In germline, CDR1 is LGHNA, CDR2 YSLEER. CDR3 region: CASSQDLLAGGYDSYNVQFF. DNA of the CDR3: TGCGCCAGCAGCCAAGACCTCCTAGCGGGGGGGTACGACTCCTACAATGTGCAGTTCTTC.

The J gene is TRBJ2-2, the V gene TRBV7-8, with D perhaps TRBD2 (5 bases). The V end was cut by 0 bases, the J end by 2 bases, with 7 bases between. This CDR3 contains 15 residues. The V gene's germline CDR1 is SGHVS and CDR2 FQNEAQ. CDR3 nucleotide sequence: TGTGCCAGCAGCTTAGCGCGACTAAACACCGGGGAGCTGTTTTTT. Translated: CASSLARLNTGELFF.

This clonotype came up a few times. The chain is built from TRBV7-8 and TRBJ1-2, with 8 bases identical to TRBD1. This CDR3 has 15 amino acids. In germline, CDR1 is SGHVS, CDR2 FQNEAQ. The V and J ends lost 6 bases and 4 bases, in that order; junction bases with no gene match: 10. CDR3 DNA: TGTGCCAGCAGTCTCTCCCAGGGGGCGTCCTATGGCTACACCTTC. Its translation: CASSLSQGASYGYTF.

J is TRBJ1-1 and V is TRBV2, with 8 bases that match TRBD1. This CDR3 spans 14 amino acids. V shed 9 bases, J shed 2 bases, and the junction held 8 bases outside the gene matches. Germline V gene data show CDR1 as SNHLY and CDR2 as FYNNEI. CDR3: CASPEGQANTEAFF. CDR3 DNA: TGTGCCAGTCCAGAGGGACAGGCTAACACTGAAGCTTTCTTT.

The V gene is TRBV4-1, the J gene TRBJ1-6, with D unresolved. Trimming stripped 1 base from V and 0 bases from J, with 10 bases between. CDR3 size: 17 residues. The V gene's germline CDR1 is MGHRA and CDR2 YSYEKL. CDR3 nucleotides: TGCGCCAGCAGCCAAGTCGCGGCAAGCTCCTATAATTCACCCCTCCACTTT. Translated: CASSQVAASSYNSPLHF.

This rearrangement joins TRBV7-4 to TRBJ2-2, with 8 bases that match TRBD1. After removal of 4 bases from V and 6 bases from J, the junction contained 1 base not matched to a gene. CDR1 and CDR2 from the germline V gene are SGHVT and SQSDAQ. CDR3 length: 13 amino acids. CDR3 amino acids: CASSWGQAGELFF. In DNA form, the CDR3 reads TGTGCCAGCAGCTGGGGACAGGCCGGGGAGCTGTTTTTT.

This clonotype appeared a few times. The chain has TRBV7-6 and TRBJ2-5; TRBD2 matches 7 bases. Germline values: CDR1 SGHVS, CDR2 FNYEAQ. The CDR3 sequence is 15 residues long. J gave up 7 bases and V 5 bases, and 13 bases lay outside the gene matches. CDR3 in amino acids: CASSVGWAPGGTQYF. The DNA of the CDR3 is TGTGCCAGCAGCGTAGGTTGGGCCCCGGGGGGGACCCAGTACTTC.

The chain is built from TRBV19 and TRBJ2-3; the D gene is possibly TRBD1 (6 bases). V was shortened by 11 bases and J by 7 bases, with 19 bases between the two germline ends. This CDR3 region has 13 residues. Germline assignment: CDR1 LNHDA and CDR2 SQIVND (reference sequence). CDR3 nucleotide sequence: TGTGCCTCCCAGGGGTTCGGGCCGAATACGCAGTATTTT. It codes for CASQGFGPNTQYF.

This clonotype was counted only a few times. This chain connects TRBV7-9 to TRBJ1-2; D might be TRBD1 (5 bases). The CDR3 covers 15 residues. From germline, CDR1 is SEHNR and CDR2 FQNEAQ (reference sequence). V lost 4 bases and J lost 8, with 20 bases in between. Here the CDR3 reads CASSSDRSASGGYTF. CDR3 in DNA: TGTGCCAGCAGCTCCGACCGGTCGGCGTCAGGGGGCTACACCTTC.

This clonotype was picked up a small number of times. V is TRBV27 and J is TRBJ2-2, with a tentative D call TRBD2 (7 bases). The CDR3 length is 16 residues. Germline loops: CDR1 MNHEY, CDR2 SMNVEV (reference sequence). The V gene lost 6 bases and the J gene lost 1 base, with 15 bases spanning the gap. The CDR3 nucleotides are TGTGCCAGCAGACATAACGGGGGGCTGAACACCGGGGAGCTGTTTTTT. Its protein is CASRHNGGLNTGELFF.

The chain couples TRBV2 to TRBJ1-2; D perhaps matches TRBD1 (5 bases). The CDR3 has 11 residues. Germline CDR1 reads SNHLY; CDR2 reads FYNNEI. Trimming left V 9 bases short and J 2 bases short, with 7 bases between. The CDR3 spells CARGDNYGYTF. Here the CDR3 DNA reads TGTGCCAGGGGGGACAACTATGGCTACACCTTC.